Listed below are T cell receptor beta chains from one sample, sequenced in a study of T-cell reconstitution after alpha-beta-depleted transplantation in children. TCRdb fed the PCR reads into MiXCR, producing one record per CDR3 protein. Here the sample spans about 600,000 distinct CDR3 sequences, under 15% being singletons. The sample here was PBMCs, mostly from graft donor cells, taken 360 days after TCRalphabeta/CD19-depleted stem cell transplant. The source of these receptors is a male patient between 10 and 17 years old who had a stem cell transplant for acute myeloid leukemia, so the T cells may come from the graft donor. The CDR3 runs from the conserved cysteine through the conserved F or W. The D gene is left open where the match is weak. Rows give clone size only sometimes, using once, few, many, or a class for an expanded clone.

size	J	V	D	CDR3	DNA
many	TRBJ2-7	TRBV12-3/TRBV12-4	-	CASSSSFYEQYF	TGTGCCAGCAGTTCGTCTTTCTACGAGCAGTACTTC
-	TRBJ2-7	TRBV7-9	-	CASSLDANSYEQYF	TGTGCCAGCAGCTTAGATGCTAACTCCTACGAGCAGTACTTC
few	TRBJ2-3	TRBV9	-	CASSLGEVSDTQYF	TGTGCCAGCAGCCTGGGGGAGGTTTCGGATACGCAGTATTTT
-	TRBJ2-7	TRBV20-1	TRBD1	CSARQGSYEQHF	TGCAGTGCCCGACAGGGAAGCTACGAGCAGCACTTC
few	TRBJ2-3	TRBV28	TRBD2	CASGLAGEDTQYF	TGTGCCAGCGGCCTAGCGGGAGAGGATACGCAGTATTTT
-	TRBJ1-1	TRBV29-1	-	CSVGLTGNTEAFF	TGCAGCGTTGGATTGACAGGGAACACTGAAGCTTTCTTT
few	TRBJ1-1	TRBV7-9	-	CASSLVGKPEAFF	TGTGCCAGCAGCTTAGTGGGAAAACCTGAAGCTTTCTTT
many	TRBJ2-1	TRBV20-1	-	CSASLTSSSYNEQFF	TGCAGTGCTAGCCTCACGTCGAGCTCCTACAATGAGCAGTTCTTC
-	TRBJ2-3	TRBV28	-	CASSLSNYGRRGSQYF	TGTGCCAGCAGTTTATCCAACTACGGAAGGCGGGGTTCGCAGTATTTT
-	TRBJ2-7	TRBV6-1	-	CASSERGRPTYEQYF	TGTGCCAGCAGTGAACGGGGCAGGCCTACCTACGAGCAGTACTTC
many	TRBJ2-7	TRBV10-3	-	CAISEVLGRTYEQYF	TGTGCCATCAGTGAGGTTTTGGGACGGACCTACGAGCAGTACTTC
many	TRBJ2-2	TRBV7-3	TRBD2	CASSPRGTGELFF	TGTGCCAGCAGCCCGCGGGGGACCGGGGAGCTGTTTTTT
once	TRBJ2-7	TRBV7-9	-	CASSVVFGLTSYEQYF	TGTGCCAGCAGCGTAGTTTTTGGCCTTACGAGTTACGAGCAGTACTTC
many	TRBJ2-3	TRBV18	TRBD1	CASSPQVGQGPTDTQYF	TGTGCCAGCTCACCACAAGTGGGACAGGGGCCCACAGATACGCAGTATTTT
few	TRBJ2-5	TRBV7-9	-	CASSHRGGQETQYF	TGTGCCAGCAGCCACAGGGGGGGCCAAGAGACCCAGTACTTC
few	TRBJ1-1	TRBV2	-	CASSGDMNTEAFF	TGTGCCAGCAGTGGGGACATGAACACTGAAGCTTTCTTT
-	TRBJ2-7	TRBV7-6	-	CASSLARVSGEQYF	TGTGCCAGCAGCTTAGCTCGGGTCAGCGGCGAGCAGTACTTC
-	TRBJ2-2	TRBV29-1	TRBD1	CSVRGQERNTGELFF	TGCAGCGTTCGCGGACAGGAGAGAAACACCGGGGAGCTGTTTTTT
few	TRBJ2-1	TRBV19	TRBD2	CASSSRLAGGWGTYNEQFF	TGTGCCAGTAGTTCCCGGCTAGCGGGAGGATGGGGGACCTACAATGAGCAGTTCTTC
many	TRBJ2-7	TRBV5-1	-	CASRRESYEQYF	TGCGCCAGCAGACGGGAGTCCTACGAGCAGTACTTC
-	TRBJ2-1	TRBV4-3	TRBD2	CASSQGAGVENEQFF	TGCGCCAGCAGCCAAGGAGCGGGAGTAGAGAATGAGCAGTTCTTC
few	TRBJ2-5	TRBV20-1	-	CSASLGGAVQETQYF	TGCAGTGCTAGCCTTGGGGGGGCAGTCCAAGAGACCCAGTACTTC
-	TRBJ2-1	TRBV15	-	CATSRDLDRNYNEQFF	TGTGCCACCAGCAGAGATCTCGACCGGAACTACAATGAGCAGTTCTTC
few	TRBJ2-1	TRBV6-2/TRBV6-3	TRBD2	CASRPTGGTINNEQFF	TGTGCCAGCAGACCAACCGGGGGGACTATTAATAATGAGCAGTTCTTC
-	TRBJ2-3	TRBV10-3	-	CAISPTAATDTQYF	TGTGCCATCAGCCCGACTGCAGCTACAGATACGCAGTATTTT
-	TRBJ1-5	TRBV7-2	TRBD1	CASSLGTGVNQPQHF	TGTGCCAGCAGCTTAGGGACAGGGGTGAATCAGCCCCAGCATTTT
-	TRBJ1-1	TRBV11-1	TRBD1	CASSPEGARGTEAFF	TGTGCCAGCAGCCCGGAGGGGGCTCGAGGCACTGAAGCTTTCTTT
few	TRBJ2-1	TRBV19	-	CASSHGRDEQFF	TGTGCCAGTAGCCACGGTAGAGATGAGCAGTTCTTC
many	TRBJ2-3	TRBV20-1	-	CSARDGAETTDTQYF	TGCAGTGCTAGAGATGGGGCAGAAACCACAGATACGCAGTATTTT
many	TRBJ2-1	TRBV12-3/TRBV12-4	-	CASSSPPAYNEQFF	TGTGCCAGCAGTTCTCCCCCGGCGTACAATGAGCAGTTCTTC
many	TRBJ2-1	TRBV12-3/TRBV12-4	TRBD1	CASSSDRAYNEQFF	TGTGCCAGCAGTTCTGACAGGGCCTACAATGAGCAGTTCTTC
few	TRBJ2-2	TRBV28	-	CARGDRNTGELFF	TGTGCCAGGGGAGACAGGAACACCGGGGAGCTGTTTTTT
few	TRBJ2-2	TRBV11-2	-	CASSSLTTGELFF	TGTGCCAGCAGCTCCCTTACCACCGGGGAGCTGTTTTTT
-	TRBJ2-7	TRBV12-3/TRBV12-4	TRBD2	CASSRFVAYSGSPLEQYF	TGTGCCAGCAGTCGCTTCGTGGCTTATAGCGGGAGTCCCCTCGAGCAGTACTTC
-	TRBJ2-5	TRBV19	-	CASSHLQDAWGQETQYF	TGTGCCAGTAGCCACCTACAAGATGCCTGGGGTCAAGAGACCCAGTACTTC